The clone carrying this T cell receptor beta chain was seen a single time. Its antigen is unidentified. A history of autoimmune disease or systemic immunosuppression excluded patients. These data are taken from a study of OX40 agonist ivuxolimab in advanced cancers. Study-level background: With ivuxolimab, an agonistic anti-OX40 (CD134) antibody, patients were treated. Patients undergoing dose escalation presented with hepatocellular carcinoma, melanoma, renal cell or head and neck cancer. Whole-study results and caveats: The average count of expanded clones was higher among CD8+ T cells than among CD4+.

Trimming left V 2 bases short and J 4 bases short, with 15 bases between. The CDR3 extends over 15 amino acids. Germline assignment: CDR1 SGDLS and CDR2 YYNGEE. Here immunoSEQ multiplex PCR was the method, and the copy in TCRdb shows in-frame clones only, minus some. The sample comprises about 150,000 clones, approximately 94% of which are singletons, and around 0.31% rests with the top ten. This sample comprised CD4+ or CD8+ T cells sorted from blood, obtained in a trial of the OX40 agonist ivuxolimab. The clonotype comes from an adult with an advanced solid tumor such as melanoma, head and neck, liver or kidney cancer. This sequence joins TRBV9 and TRBJ1-2; no firm D call. The CDR3 DNA reads TGTGCCAGCAGCGTTGACCCAGTCACCCCCTATGGCTACACCTTC. As protein: CASSVDPVTPYGYTF.